This T cell receptor beta chain was recovered during a study of cytomegalovirus exposure and HLA in healthy donors. V was clipped by 5 bases and J by 7 bases; unmatched bases: 8. CDR1 SGHAT and CDR2 FQNNGV come from the germline V gene. The CDR3 covers 15 residues. This clone was seen once. PCR involved 60 Vbeta and 13 Jbeta primers. Measured with immunoSEQ multiplex PCR; TCRdb has only the in-frame clones, and not every one. The data show over 150,000 clones, roughly four fifths seen once. This TCR derives from a woman between 18 and 30 years old in good health and CMV-seronegative. V gene TRBV11-2 combines with J gene TRBJ1-4; 9 bases are shared with TRBD1. Material: PBMCs. Here the CDR3 DNA reads TGTGCCAGCAGCCCGCTGGGGACAGGGAGTGAAAAACTGTTTTTT. Translation: CASSPLGTGSEKLFF.